This T cell receptor beta chain was recovered during a study of T cell clusters in autoimmune cytopenias. About the research overall: The median distinct TRB clonotype count was 2,000 to 3,000 per sample, from a median approximately 53,000 reads.

TRB rearrangements were amplified by touch-down multiplex PCR with mixed TRB-A/B primers. From the multiplex PCR reads, TCRdb lists one entry per CDR3 protein and no DNA. The listing records more than 6,500 distinct CDR3 sequences. TRB was amplified from roughly 250 ng of peripheral blood genomic DNA per sample. This clonotype is called medium-sized based on its frequency. Its specificity is not known. The CDR3 is 13 residues long. The germline gives CDR1 MNHEY, CDR2 SVGAGI. Regarding the study as a whole: No cluster-lack signature appeared between secondary cytopenia and chronic lymphocytic leukemia patients, apparently due to lymphoma masking. TRB repertoire shifts in secondary cytopenia and chronic lymphocytic leukemia mostly reflected lymphoma, not autoimmunity.

Sequenced input: peripheral blood. V usage is TRBV6-5 and J usage is TRBJ1-6; TCRdb lists TRBD1, though no DNA is available to test this call. The TCR was taken from a human donor with an autoimmune cytopenia or autoimmune hepatitis (not recorded which). The CDR3 protein is CASKGRGNSPLHF.